These 29 T cell receptor beta chains originate from one sample sequenced in a study of T cell responses to AZD1222 COVID-19 vaccine. Assay: immunoSEQ multiplex PCR; the TCRdb copy retains only in-frame clones and omits some. The sample lists 200,000 to 300,000 clones, roughly 93% occurring once. Sequenced here: peripheral blood, sampled on day 0 of AZD1222 vaccination. Every receptor here comes from an adult in good health.

The chain links TRBV11-2 to TRBJ2-7; D unclear. This CDR3 spans 13 amino acids. Trimming took off 7 bases at V and 0 bases at J, with 10 bases between the two ends. Per the germline V gene, CDR1 is SGHAT and CDR2 is FQNNGV. In DNA, the CDR3 is TGTGCCAGCACGATGTCGGGCTCCTACGAGCAGTACTTC. Translating it yields CASTMSGSYEQYF.

To note about this clone: The same CDR3 is also encoded by other DNA sequences in this sample. The genes are TRBV7-2 and TRBJ2-1, with D unresolved. Germline CDR1 is SGHTA and CDR2 is FQGNSA. Deletions cut 1 base from V and 4 bases from J, with 5 bases between. This CDR3 contains 13 residues. The CDR3 DNA sequence: TGTGCCAGCAGCTTAGGTCTTTACAATGAGCAGTTCTTC. Translation: CASSLGLYNEQFF.

This clone was counted a single time. The chain joins TRBV9 to TRBJ2-1; D may be TRBD1 or TRBD2 (5 bases each). Germline CDR1 is SGDLS and CDR2 is YYNGEE. The CDR3 totals 16 residues. V lost 6 bases, J lost 0 bases, and 16 bases lay in between. In nucleotides, the CDR3 is TGTGCCAGCACCCCGAGGGGTAGCAGCTCCTACAATGAGCAGTTCTTC. It codes for CASTPRGSSSYNEQFF.

V and J are TRBV28 and TRBJ2-3; 14 positions match TRBD2. V dropped 6 bases and J dropped 2; count of bases not matched to a gene: 10. This CDR3 comprises 18 residues. The germline V gene encodes CDR1 MDHEN and CDR2 SYDVKM. CDR3 residues: CASSQTGTSGSLTDTQYF. CDR3 coding DNA: TGTGCCAGCAGCCAGACCGGGACTAGCGGGAGCCTCACAGATACGCAGTATTTT.

The gene calls are TRBV19 and TRBJ1-1, with D maybe TRBD1 (5 bases). This CDR3 is built from 15 residues. In germline, CDR1 is LNHDA, CDR2 SQIVND (reference sequence). The V gene lost 5 bases and the J gene lost 3 bases, with 16 bases spanning the gap. CDR3 in amino acids: CASSPGGITHTEAFF. The CDR3 region has the DNA TGTGCCAGTAGTCCTGGGGGGATCACGCACACTGAAGCTTTCTTT.

CDR3 protein: CAISDPRGEGTEAFF. The CDR3 DNA sequence: TGTGCCATCAGTGACCCCAGGGGTGAGGGCACTGAAGCTTTCTTT. The genes are TRBV10-3 and TRBJ1-1; D may be TRBD1 (6 bases). Trimming stripped 3 bases from V and 4 bases from J, with 15 bases between. Germline loops: CDR1 ENHRY, CDR2 SYGVKD. The CDR3 length is 15 residues.

This chain connects TRBV12-3 or TRBV12-4 to TRBJ1-2; the D gene is possibly TRBD1 (5 bases). The CDR3 covers 12 residues. With 6 bases removed from V and 7 bases from J, the gap between germline ends came to 12 bases. The CDR3 region is CASRNWGGGYTF. The CDR3 nucleotides read TGTGCCAGCAGGAACTGGGGGGGTGGCTACACCTTC.

This chain uses TRBV24-1 with TRBJ2-7; D uncertain. CDR3 length: 13 residues. V was trimmed by 4 bases and J by 1 base, leaving 7 bases between them. Germline values: CDR1 KGHDR, CDR2 SFDVKD. As DNA, the CDR3 is TGTGCCACCAGTGACCCAATTTCCTACGAGCAGTACTTC. This sequence encodes CATSDPISYEQYF.

The chain uses TRBV28 and TRBJ2-6; D gene unclear. CDR1 and CDR2 from the germline V gene are MDHEN and SYDVKM. This CDR3 has 14 amino acids. Trimming removed 6 bases at V and 2 bases at J, with 8 bases between. The CDR3 region has the DNA TGTGCCAGCAGCCAATCAACTGGGGCCAACGTCCTGACTTTC. Encoded protein: CASSQSTGANVLTF.

The rearrangement links TRBV7-2 to TRBJ2-7, with D possibly TRBD1 on 6 matching bases. The CDR3 extends over 15 amino acids. CDR1 SGHTA and CDR2 FQGNSA come from the germline V gene. V was shortened by 1 base and J by 2 bases, with 12 bases between the two germline ends. This chain's CDR3 is CASSLGYRAAYEQYF. CDR3 in DNA: TGTGCCAGCAGCTTAGGATACAGGGCGGCCTACGAGCAGTACTTC. The full variable domain, with the rest looked up from reference TRBV7-2 and TRBJ2-7, is GAGVSQSPSNKVTEKGKDVELRCDPISGHTALYWYRQSLGQGLEFLIYFQGNSAPDKSGLPSDRFSAERTGGSVSTLTIQRTQQEDSAVYLCASSLGYRAAYEQYFGPGTRLTVT.

The gene calls are TRBV5-1 and TRBJ2-1, with a weak D call TRBD2 (6 bases). The germline gives CDR1 SGHRS, CDR2 YFSETQ. This CDR3 is built from 15 residues. V lost 2 bases and J 4 bases, leaving 13 bases between the germline ends. This CDR3 is CASSFDGGRYNEQFF. The CDR3 DNA is TGCGCCAGCAGCTTCGACGGAGGGCGGTACAATGAGCAGTTCTTC.

V is TRBV4-2 and J is TRBJ1-6; no definite D call. V was cut by 0 bases and J by 7 bases, with 10 bases left in between. The CDR3 is made up of 15 amino acids. Per germline, CDR1 LGHNA and CDR2 YNFKEQ. This CDR3 is CASSQDRRSNSPLHF. CDR3 bases: TGTGCCAGCAGCCAAGATAGACGGTCAAATTCACCCCTCCACTTT.

The V gene is TRBV11-2, the J gene TRBJ1-5; possibly TRBD1 for D (6 bases). Germline V gene sequence: CDR1 SGHAT, CDR2 FQNNGV. This CDR3 is built from 14 residues. V was clipped by 5 bases and J by 3 bases, with 11 bases between them. The CDR3 loop reads CASSATGNNQPQHF. In DNA form, the CDR3 reads TGTGCCAGCAGCGCCACAGGGAACAATCAGCCCCAGCATTTT.

V is TRBV5-1 and J is TRBJ2-7, with 7 nucleotides matching TRBD1. The V gene's germline CDR1 is SGHRS and CDR2 YFSETQ. V shed 3 bases and J 3 bases; nucleotides not matched to a gene: 6. This CDR3 has 14 amino acids. This CDR3 is CASSYKQGSYEQYF. The DNA for the CDR3 is TGCGCCAGCAGCTATAAACAGGGGAGCTACGAGCAGTACTTC.

V and J are TRBV18 and TRBJ2-7; TRBD2 matches 11 bases. This CDR3 contains 14 residues. V shed 6 bases, J shed 6 bases, and the junction held 7 bases outside the gene matches. The germline V gene has CDR1 KGHSH and CDR2 LQKENI. The CDR3 region is CASSRSGREGEQYF. The CDR3 DNA reads TGTGCCAGCTCGCGTAGCGGGAGGGAAGGCGAGCAGTACTTC.

The gene calls are TRBV7-2 and TRBJ2-3, with 13 bases identical to TRBD2. CDR3 length: 18 residues. Per the germline V gene, CDR1 is SGHTA and CDR2 is FQGNSA. V lost 5 bases, J lost 0 bases, and 8 bases stayed unmatched. CDR3: CASSLEGLAGTSTDTQYF. CDR3 sequence (DNA): TGTGCCAGCAGCCTGGAGGGACTAGCGGGGACTAGCACAGATACGCAGTATTTT.

The V gene is TRBV5-6, the J gene TRBJ2-3; TRBD2 matches 9 bases. The V segment lost 4 bases and the J segment 4 bases; nucleotides outside the gene matches: 4. This CDR3 is 14 amino acids long. Germline CDR1 SGHDT, CDR2 YYEEEE. Here the CDR3 DNA reads TGTGCCAGCAGCGAGACTAGCGGATCAGATACGCAGTATTTT. It translates to CASSETSGSDTQYF.

The chain links TRBV7-2 to TRBJ1-1; D might be TRBD1 (5 bases). The CDR3 spans 13 residues. The V gene's germline CDR1 is SGHTA and CDR2 FQGNSA. Trimming took off 1 base at V and 11 bases at J, with 14 bases between the two ends. The CDR3 is CASSLGVSGLAFF. The CDR3, as DNA: TGTGCCAGCAGCTTAGGGGTGTCGGGGCTGGCTTTCTTT.

The chain joins TRBV28 to TRBJ2-3; D perhaps matches TRBD2 (5 bases). Trimming pared 8 bases from V and 3 bases from J, leaving 12 bases between. Germline V gene lookup returns CDR1 MDHEN and CDR2 SYDVKM. The CDR3 consists of 13 residues. As DNA, the CDR3 is TGTGCCAGCGCTGCCCCGGGGACAGATACGCAGTATTTT. Translating it yields CASAAPGTDTQYF.

J is TRBJ2-1 and V is TRBV20-1; D ambiguous. The CDR3 has 11 residues. Trimming removed 0 bases from V and 12 bases from J, with 9 bases in between. CDR1 and CDR2 (germline): DFQATT, SNEGSKA (reference sequence). As DNA, the CDR3 is TGCAGTGCTAGAGACCGAACGGGGCAGTTCTTC. It yields the protein CSARDRTGQFF.

The V and J genes are TRBV28 and TRBJ1-5; D not resolved. V lost 5 bases and J 0 bases, leaving 11 bases between the germline ends. The CDR3 sequence is 15 residues long. From germline, CDR1 is MDHEN and CDR2 SYDVKM. CDR3 nucleotide sequence: TGTGCCAGCAGTCCCTTCGGGATTAGCAATCAGCCCCAGCATTTT. It codes for CASSPFGISNQPQHF.

The chain joins TRBV7-9 to TRBJ1-2; D is possibly TRBD1 (5 bases). Germline-derived CDR1 and CDR2 are SEHNR and FQNEAQ (reference sequence). This CDR3 is built from 14 residues. Trimming took 5 bases from V and 3 from J, leaving 13 bases between them. CDR3 DNA sequence: TGTGCCAGCAGCCGAATAGGGGTCGACTATGGCTACACCTTC. Translated: CASSRIGVDYGYTF.

The CDR3 region is CASSLDPGTEAFF. For the CDR3, the DNA is TGTGCCAGCAGCTTAGATCCCGGGACTGAAGCTTTCTTT. This sequence joins TRBV7-9 and TRBJ1-1; D gene ambiguous. The CDR3 is 13 residues long. V was cut by 1 base and J by 5 bases, with 8 bases left in between. Germline assignment: CDR1 SEHNR and CDR2 FQNEAQ (reference sequence).

This chain uses TRBV11-2 with TRBJ2-5; tentatively, D is TRBD2 (6 bases). Germline V gene data show CDR1 as SGHAT and CDR2 as FQNNGV. The CDR3 has 15 residues. The V and J ends lost 6 bases and 5 bases respectively, with 19 bases between them. In nucleotides, the CDR3 is TGTGCCAGCAGGTTCAGACTAGTAGAGCATGAGACCCAGTACTTC. This encodes CASRFRLVEHETQYF.

CDR3 nucleotide sequence: TGTGCCAGCAGCATCACGGGACAGAACAATGAGCAGTTCTTC. This encodes CASSITGQNNEQFF. This rearrangement joins TRBV7-3 to TRBJ2-1; 7 positions match TRBD1. Germline loops: CDR1 SGHTA, CDR2 FQGTGA. V trimming: 5 bases; J trimming: 5 bases; junction bases outside the gene matches: 6. The CDR3 length is 14 residues.

The genes are TRBV19 and TRBJ2-5; D may be TRBD1 (6 bases). The CDR3 is made up of 15 amino acids. V lost 4 bases, J lost 4 bases, and 16 bases lay in between. Germline V gene sequence: CDR1 LNHDA, CDR2 SQIVND (reference sequence). The CDR3 protein is CASSTSITGIETQYF. CDR3 DNA: TGTGCCAGTAGTACAAGCATCACAGGGATAGAGACCCAGTACTTC. Full variable domain (outside the CDR3, taken from reference TRBV19 and TRBJ2-5): DGGITQSPKYLFRKEGQNVTLSCEQNLNHDAMYWYRQDPGQGLRLIYYSQIVNDFQKGDIAEGYSVSREKKESFPLTVTSAQKNPTAFYLCASSTSITGIETQYFGPGTRLLVL.

V is TRBV6-5 and J is TRBJ2-1; the match to TRBD1 covers 8 bases. The J segment lost 6 bases and the V segment lost 2 bases, leaving 3 bases of the junction unmatched. Germline CDR1 is MNHEY and CDR2 is SVGAGI. The CDR3 spans 14 residues. CDR3 residues: CASSYATGVNEQFF. In nucleotides, the CDR3 is TGTGCCAGCAGTTACGCGACAGGGGTCAATGAGCAGTTCTTC.

The chain uses TRBV6-5 and TRBJ1-5, with 9 bases lining up with TRBD1. CDR1 is MNHEY and CDR2 is SVGAGI in the germline V gene. This CDR3 is built from 14 residues. The V and J ends lost 5 bases and 4 bases, in that order; junction bases with no gene match: 3. CDR3 sequence reads: CASSRGQGNQPQHF. The CDR3 DNA sequence: TGTGCCAGCAGTAGGGGACAGGGTAATCAGCCCCAGCATTTT.

V and J are TRBV7-2 and TRBJ1-2; D gene ambiguous. The CDR3 is 13 amino acids. With 3 bases removed from V and 4 bases from J, the gap between germline ends came to 9 bases. From germline, CDR1 is SGHTA and CDR2 FQGNSA. The CDR3 region has the DNA TGTGCCAGCAGCTTCGGCCAGAGCTATGGCTACACCTTC. The encoded protein is CASSFGQSYGYTF.